Shown below are 13 T cell receptor beta chains from a single sample sequenced in a study of T cell repertoires in cytomegalovirus infection. TCRdb used MiXCR to reprocess the reads, holding one entry per CDR3 protein. The data contain around 450,000 distinct CDR3 sequences, under 40% of them singletons. The sample was PBMCs. All receptors derive from a human donor in good health (CMV status not recorded). Some clones in this sample may be carry-over from other donors' samples.

The sample holds a few counts of this clonotype. V gene TRBV27 combines with J gene TRBJ2-2; no reliable D call. CDR3 length: 15 amino acids. Between the trimmed V and J ends, which lost 2 bases and 0 bases, there was a span of 7 bases. The germline V gene has CDR1 MNHEY and CDR2 SMNVEV (reference sequence). CDR3 in amino acids: CASSLISTNTGELFF. DNA for the CDR3: TGTGCCAGCAGTTTAATAAGTACGAACACCGGGGAGCTGTTTTTT.

This sequence joins TRBV7-6 and TRBJ1-4, with a possible D match to TRBD1 (5 bases). The CDR3 is 16 residues long. From germline, CDR1 is SGHVS and CDR2 FNYEAQ. V was pared by 5 bases and J by 4 bases, with 17 bases between. The DNA for the CDR3 is TGTGCCAGCAGCCCCCCACACGGGGGGGATAATGAAAAACTGTTTTTT. It translates to CASSPPHGGDNEKLFF.

As to this clonotype: Sequence at one end of the junction differs from germline and may be a read error. The chain recombines TRBV6-5 with TRBJ1-1; tentative D call: TRBD1 (5 bases). The CDR3 length is 14 residues. The germline gives CDR1 MNHEY, CDR2 SVGAGI. The CDR3 DNA sequence: TGTGCCAGCAGACAGGTGTCGATGAACACTGACGCTTTCTTT. Translated: CASRQVSMNTDAFF.

A word on this clonotype: The junction does not match germline at one end; this may be a read error. The rearrangement joins TRBV4-3 to TRBJ2-6, with 8 bases lining up with TRBD1. Germline assignment: CDR1 LGHNA and CDR2 YSLEER. This CDR3 contains 17 residues. CDR3 coding DNA: TGCGCCAGCAGCCAAGAGGCCCAGGGGGCTGGGGCCAACGTCCCGACTTTC. Its protein is CASSQEAQGAGANVPTF.

V is TRBV24-1 and J is TRBJ1-5; D not certain. V was trimmed by 7 bases and J by 3 bases, leaving 9 bases between them. The CDR3 loop spans 13 amino acids. The germline gives CDR1 KGHDR, CDR2 SFDVKD. CDR3 amino acids: CATRDGANQPQHF. The CDR3 DNA follows: TGTGCCACCAGGGACGGTGCCAATCAGCCCCAGCATTTT.

The chain has TRBV12-3 or TRBV12-4 and TRBJ1-5; D is possibly TRBD1 (5 bases). The CDR3 has 15 residues. V lost 4 bases to trimming and J lost 4 bases, with 14 bases between them. DNA for the CDR3: TGTGCCAGCAGTTCCGCGGCCGGGGGGAATCAGCCCCAGCATTTT. Protein: CASSSAAGGNQPQHF.

Notes on this clonotype: A read error may produce the germline difference seen at one junction end. J is TRBJ1-1 and V is TRBV4-1, with D unresolved. This CDR3 spans 18 amino acids. Germline assignment: CDR1 MGHRA and CDR2 YSYEKL. In nucleotides, the CDR3 is TGCGCCAGCAGCCTTATGGAAGGGTTGATTGGAATGAAAACTGAAGCTTTCTTT. The encoded protein is CASSLMEGLIGMKTEAFF.

Regarding this clonotype: A much more abundant neighbour one base away suggests this may be a read error. Here the CDR3 omits its conserved ending phenylalanine or tryptophan, so a read error is the likely source. The rearrangement uses TRBV7-6 and TRBJ2-1; D ambiguous. V was clipped by 5 bases and J by 7 bases, with 9 bases between them. Germline CDR1 SGHVS, CDR2 FNYEAQ. The CDR3 has 12 residues. The CDR3 region has the DNA TGTGCCAGCAGCCCCCTAGAGAATGAGCAGTTCTTA. This encodes CASSPLENEQFL.

Many counts were recorded for this clonotype. The V and J genes are TRBV7-2 and TRBJ2-2; 8 bases are a match to TRBD1. V lost 1 base, J lost 4 bases, and 2 bases stayed unmatched. CDR3 length: 15 residues. Germline V gene data show CDR1 as SGHTA and CDR2 as FQGNSA. The CDR3 DNA is TGTGCCAGCAGCTTAGTCACAGGGGGCACCGGGGAGCTGTTTTTT. This codes for CASSLVTGGTGELFF.

The genes are TRBV2 and TRBJ1-6, with 7 bases lining up with TRBD1. This CDR3 has 16 amino acids. V trimming: 3 bases; J trimming: 13 bases; junction bases outside the gene matches: 15. Germline CDR1 and CDR2: SNHLY and FYNNEI. For the CDR3, the DNA is TGTGCCAGCAGTGAGGACCAGGGGGGGGGCCAATCTCCCCTCCACTTT. Translation gives CASSEDQGGGQSPLHF.

This clonotype was detected a few times. The J gene is TRBJ1-2, the V gene TRBV29-1, with 11 bases that match TRBD1. The CDR3 length is 13 residues. V trimming: 7 bases; J trimming: 3 bases; junction bases outside the gene matches: 4. Germline loops: CDR1 SQVTM, CDR2 ANQGSEA. The DNA of the CDR3 is TGCAGCGCTGCGGGACAGGGGGACTATGGCTACACCTTC. Encoded protein: CSAAGQGDYGYTF. The entire variable domain, with the rest obtained from reference TRBV29-1 and TRBJ1-2, is as follows: SAVISQKPSRDICQRGTSLTIQCQVDSQVTMMFWYRQQPGQSLTLIATANQGSEATYESGFVIDKFPISRPNLTFSTLTVSNMSPEDSSIYLCSAAGQGDYGYTFGSGTRLTVV.

The chain carries TRBV5-4 and TRBJ2-2; TRBD1 matches 12 bases. Germline V lookup: CDR1 SGHNT, CDR2 YYREEE (reference sequence). The CDR3 runs 16 residues. Unmatched junction bases numbered 7, after V lost 4 bases and J lost 6 bases. Written as DNA, the CDR3 is TGTGCCAGCAGCAGGGACAGGGGGCGCTATTCCGGGGAGCTGTTTTTT. It yields the protein CASSRDRGRYSGELFF.

The DNA of the CDR3 is TGTGCCAGCAGTTACCGTTCCGGGACAGCCTACGAGCAGTACTTC. It specifies CASSYRSGTAYEQYF. The genes are TRBV6-6 and TRBJ2-7, with 7 bases lining up with TRBD1. Germline CDR1 MNHNY, CDR2 SVGAGI (reference sequence). This CDR3 region has 15 residues. The ends lost 2 bases at V and 2 bases at J; junction bases unmatched: 6.